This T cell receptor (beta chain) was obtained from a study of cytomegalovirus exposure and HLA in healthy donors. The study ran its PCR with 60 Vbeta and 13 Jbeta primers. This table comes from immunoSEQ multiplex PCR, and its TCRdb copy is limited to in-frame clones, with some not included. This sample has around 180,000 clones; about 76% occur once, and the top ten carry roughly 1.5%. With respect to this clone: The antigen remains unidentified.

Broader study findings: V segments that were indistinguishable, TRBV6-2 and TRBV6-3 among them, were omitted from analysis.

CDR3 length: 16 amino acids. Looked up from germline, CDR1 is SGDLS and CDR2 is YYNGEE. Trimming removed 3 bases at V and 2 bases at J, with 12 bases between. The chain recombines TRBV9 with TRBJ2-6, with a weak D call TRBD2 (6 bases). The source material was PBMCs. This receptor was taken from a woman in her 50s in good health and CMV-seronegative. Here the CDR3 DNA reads TGTGCCAGCAGCGCCGAGGGACTCCCTGGGGCCAACGTCCTGACTTTC. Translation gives CASSAEGLPGANVLTF.